What follows is one T cell receptor (beta chain) and its context. Repertoires were generated with immunoSEQ multiplex PCR, while TCRdb's copy carries only in-frame clones and drops some. The sample comprises 38,000 or so clones, 93% of which are singletons, and just over 0.4% rests with the top ten. The CDR3 length is 15 residues. V shed 4 bases, J shed 6 bases, and the junction held 11 bases outside the gene matches. Germline V gene lookup returns CDR1 KGHSY and CDR2 FQNENV. The data are from a study of T cell changes during pregnancy in multiple sclerosis. This clonotype was obtained from a female donor with multiple sclerosis, enrolled in a pregnancy study. The sequencing here drew on CD4+ T cells from peripheral blood mononuclear cells, taken in the first trimester of pregnancy. This chain uses TRBV16 with TRBJ2-7, with 8 bases matching TRBD2. CDR3 nucleotide sequence: TGTGCCAGCAGCCCCCGGGGGCGGGGGGCCAGCGAGCAGTACTTC. It codes for CASSPRGRGASEQYF.